The entry below gives a single T cell receptor beta chain sequence along with its context. The CDR3 has 14 amino acids. The ends were cut back, 2 bases at V and 7 bases at J, with 11 bases in the middle. The germline gives CDR1 MNHEY, CDR2 SVGAGI. This sample was taken from a study of glioma-infiltrating T cells after dendritic cell vaccination. This table comes from immunoSEQ multiplex PCR, and its TCRdb copy is limited to in-frame clones, with some not included. The data contain 25,000 to 35,000 clones, 90% to 95% of them singletons. The chain combines TRBV6-5 with TRBJ1-4; possibly TRBD1 for D (6 bases). This specimen was blood, taken before dendritic cell vaccination. The sequence came from a human donor with glioblastoma. This CDR3 is CASSYGGRGEKLFF. CDR3 bases: TGTGCCAGCAGTTACGGGGGCCGGGGTGAAAAACTGTTTTTT.